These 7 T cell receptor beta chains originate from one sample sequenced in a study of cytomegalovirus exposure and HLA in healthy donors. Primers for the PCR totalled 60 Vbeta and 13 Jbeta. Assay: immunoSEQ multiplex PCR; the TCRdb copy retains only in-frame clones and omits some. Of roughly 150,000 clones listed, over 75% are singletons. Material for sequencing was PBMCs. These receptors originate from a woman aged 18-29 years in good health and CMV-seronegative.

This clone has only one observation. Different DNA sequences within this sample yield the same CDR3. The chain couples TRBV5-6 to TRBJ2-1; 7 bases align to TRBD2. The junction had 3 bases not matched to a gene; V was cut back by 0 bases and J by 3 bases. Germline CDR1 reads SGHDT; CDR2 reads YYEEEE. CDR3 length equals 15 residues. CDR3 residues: CASSLGGSGYNEQFF. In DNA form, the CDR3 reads TGTGCCAGCAGCTTGGGCGGGAGCGGCTACAATGAGCAGTTCTTC. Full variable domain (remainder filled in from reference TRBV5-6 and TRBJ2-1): DAGVTQSPTHLIKTRGQQVTLRCSPKSGHDTVSWYQQALGQGPQFIFQYYEEEERQRGNFPDRFSGHQFPNYSSELNVNALLLGDSALYLCASSLGGSGYNEQFFGPGTRLTVL.

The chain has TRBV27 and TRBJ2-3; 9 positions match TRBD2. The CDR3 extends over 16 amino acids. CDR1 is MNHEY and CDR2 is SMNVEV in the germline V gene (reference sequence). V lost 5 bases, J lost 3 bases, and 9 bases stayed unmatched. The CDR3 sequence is CASSPGSSGTTDTQYF. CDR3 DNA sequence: TGTGCCAGCAGTCCCGGATCTAGCGGGACGACAGATACGCAGTATTTT.

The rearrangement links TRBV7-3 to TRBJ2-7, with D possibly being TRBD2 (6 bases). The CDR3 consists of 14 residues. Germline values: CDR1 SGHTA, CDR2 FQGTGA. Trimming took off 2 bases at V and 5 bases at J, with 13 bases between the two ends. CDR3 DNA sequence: TGTGCCAGCAGCTTATTCGCTGGAGGGGACGAGCAGTACTTC. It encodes CASSLFAGGDEQYF. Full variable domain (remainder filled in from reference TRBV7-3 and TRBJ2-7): GAGVSQTPSNKVTEKGKYVELRCDPISGHTALYWYRQSLGQGPEFLIYFQGTGAADDSGLPNDRFFAVRPEGSVSTLKIQRTERGDSAVYLCASSLFAGGDEQYFGPGTRLTVT.

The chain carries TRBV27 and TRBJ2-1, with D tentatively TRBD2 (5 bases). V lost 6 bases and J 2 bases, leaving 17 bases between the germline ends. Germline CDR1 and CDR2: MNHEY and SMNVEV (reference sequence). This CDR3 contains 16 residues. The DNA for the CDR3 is TGTGCCAGCAGCCTTCTAACCGGGATTGCCTACAATGAGCAGTTCTTC. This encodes CASSLLTGIAYNEQFF.

The CDR3 bases are TGTGCCAGCAGACTACAGGGAAACACTGAAGCTTTCTTT. Translation gives CASRLQGNTEAFF. J is TRBJ1-1 and V is TRBV2; D is possibly TRBD1 (6 bases). From germline, CDR1 is SNHLY and CDR2 FYNNEI. V lost 6 bases and J 2 bases, leaving 10 bases between the germline ends. The CDR3 has 13 residues.

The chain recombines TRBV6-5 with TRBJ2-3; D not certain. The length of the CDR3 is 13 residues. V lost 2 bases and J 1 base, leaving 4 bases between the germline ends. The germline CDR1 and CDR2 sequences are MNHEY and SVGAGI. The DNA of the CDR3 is TGTGCCAGCAGTTACGGGCGCACAGATACGCAGTATTTT. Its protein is CASSYGRTDTQYF.

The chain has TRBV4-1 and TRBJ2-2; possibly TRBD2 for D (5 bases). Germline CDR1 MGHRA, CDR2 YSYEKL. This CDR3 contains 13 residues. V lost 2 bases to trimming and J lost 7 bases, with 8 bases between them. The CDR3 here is CASSQQRDGELFF. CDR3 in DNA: TGCGCCAGCAGCCAACAGAGGGACGGGGAGCTGTTTTTT.